Listed below are T cell receptor beta chains from one sample, sequenced in a study of T cell responses to AZD1222 COVID-19 vaccine. The assay was immunoSEQ multiplex PCR, and TCRdb's table has in-frame clones only and misses some. The sample contains 150,000 or so clones, approximately 90% of which appear only once. The sample here was peripheral blood, taken on day 0 of AZD1222 vaccination. These receptors came from an adult in good health. Each CDR3 is given with its conserved first and last residue. Each record gives: V gene, clone size, J gene, D gene, CDR3 protein, CDR3 DNA. The D gene is left open where the match is weak. Clone size, where shown, is once, few, many, or a class for clones that have expanded.

>TRBV18|-|TRBJ2-5|-
CASSPLEAYQETQYF
TGTGCCAGCTCACCACTGGAAGCCTACCAAGAGACCCAGTACTTC
>TRBV27|once|TRBJ1-1|-
CASSLSIVGTPGGVTEAFF
TGTGCCAGCAGTTTATCGATAGTCGGGACCCCTGGGGGGGTGACTGAAGCTTTCTTT
>TRBV11-3|few|TRBJ2-3|-
CASSLESQGPRFTQYF
TGTGCCAGCAGCTTAGAGTCCCAGGGGCCCCGGTTTACGCAGTATTTT
>TRBV6-2/TRBV6-3|-|TRBJ1-5|-
CASSKQGGNQPQHF
TGTGCCAGCAGTAAACAGGGTGGCAATCAGCCCCAGCATTTT
>TRBV28|once|TRBJ2-7|-
CASTTEGSVYEQYF
TGTGCCAGCACTACGGAGGGGTCCGTCTACGAGCAGTACTTC
>TRBV5-1|-|TRBJ1-5|-
CASSLGQRNSNQPQHF
TGCGCCAGCAGCTTGGGGCAGAGAAATAGCAATCAGCCCCAGCATTTT
>TRBV19|-|TRBJ1-5|-
CASRSRGGVRGQPQHF
TGTGCCAGCCGATCTAGAGGGGGGGTGAGGGGTCAGCCCCAGCATTTT
>TRBV7-2|-|TRBJ2-7|TRBD1
CASSSTGGSYEQYF
TGTGCCAGCAGCTCGACAGGGGGCTCCTACGAGCAGTACTTC
>TRBV24-1|-|TRBJ2-7|-
CATSDSGTNYEQYF
TGTGCCACCAGTGATTCCGGGACAAACTACGAGCAGTACTTC
>TRBV10-1|-|TRBJ2-1|-
CARGGPYNEQFF
TGCGCCAGGGGGGGGCCCTACAATGAGCAGTTCTTC
>TRBV3-1/TRBV3-2|-|TRBJ1-2|-
CASSLLHTGNGYTF
TGTGCCAGCAGCCTACTTCATACAGGGAACGGCTACACCTTC
>TRBV11-3|-|TRBJ1-1|-
CASNRFLGTGRNTEAFF
TGTGCCAGCAACCGATTTCTAGGGACGGGGCGAAACACTGAAGCTTTCTTT
>TRBV5-1|-|TRBJ1-1|TRBD1
CASSLGQGAWDTEAFF
TGCGCCAGCAGCTTGGGGCAGGGGGCATGGGACACTGAAGCTTTCTTT